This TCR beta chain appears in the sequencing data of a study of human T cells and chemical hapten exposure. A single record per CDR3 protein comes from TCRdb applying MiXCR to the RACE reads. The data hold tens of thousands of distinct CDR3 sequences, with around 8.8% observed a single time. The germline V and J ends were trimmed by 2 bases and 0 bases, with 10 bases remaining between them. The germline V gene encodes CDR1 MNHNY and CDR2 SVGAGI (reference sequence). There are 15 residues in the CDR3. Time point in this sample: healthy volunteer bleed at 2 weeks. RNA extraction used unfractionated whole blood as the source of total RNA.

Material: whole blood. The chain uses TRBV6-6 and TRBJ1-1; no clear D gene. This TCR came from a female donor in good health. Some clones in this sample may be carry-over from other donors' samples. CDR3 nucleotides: TGTGCCAGCAGTTACGGAGTGTCCCTGAACACTGAAGCTTTCTTT. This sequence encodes CASSYGVSLNTEAFF.